Presented here are 27 T cell receptor beta chains from one specimen sequenced in a study of molecular identifiers for immune sequencing clone quantification. TCRdb re-called the PCR reads through MiXCR, storing one row per CDR3 protein. Counted here are 600,000 to 650,000 distinct CDR3 sequences, 20% occurring once; the ten biggest clones make up 0.85%. Material: naive CD8+ T cells from blood, with Jurkat cell RNA spiked in. Specified subset: FACS-sorted CD8+CD4-CCR7+CD45RA+ naive T cells. These receptors originate from a human donor in good health. Some libraries in this study had Jurkat cell RNA spiked in.

This clonotype was observed at least ten times. The V and J genes are TRBV7-9 and TRBJ2-7; the D gene is possibly TRBD2 (5 bases). Germline V gene lookup returns CDR1 SEHNR and CDR2 FQNEAQ (reference sequence). The CDR3 spans 12 residues. V was pared by 1 base and J by 7 bases, with 8 bases between. The CDR3 nucleotides read TGTGCCAGCAGCTTAGGATGGAGGGAGCAGTACTTC. It yields the protein CASSLGWREQYF. The entire variable domain, with the rest obtained from reference TRBV7-9 and TRBJ2-7, is as follows: DTGVSQNPRHKITKRGQNVTFRCDPISEHNRLYWYRQTLGQGPEFLTYFQNEAQLEKSRLLSDRFSAERPKGSFSTLEIQRTEQGDSAMYLCASSLGWREQYFGPGTRLTVT.

To note about this clonotype: Compared with germline, one end of the junction differs, possibly owing to a read error. This sequence joins TRBV29-1 and TRBJ1-2; TRBD1 is a possible D gene (5 bases). The CDR3 is 14 amino acids. Germline V gene sequence: CDR1 SQVTM, CDR2 ANQGSEA. The CDR3 region has the DNA TGCAGCGTTGTAGGCGACAGAGAGTCCTATGGCTACGCCTTC. As protein: CSVVGDRESYGYAF.

This clonotype has ten or more counts. In nucleotides, the CDR3 is TGTGCCAGCAGTCCGAGGACAGTAAGCACAGATACGCAGTATTTT. It yields the protein CASSPRTVSTDTQYF. The V gene is TRBV27, the J gene TRBJ2-3, with D perhaps TRBD1 (6 bases). This CDR3 contains 15 residues. The germline V gene has CDR1 MNHEY and CDR2 SMNVEV (reference sequence). V shed 5 bases and J shed 0 bases, with 12 bases lying between them.

Only a few counts were recorded for this clonotype. This may come from a read error, since a much larger clone is one base off. The V call is TRBV7-9, the J call TRBJ1-1; D is perhaps TRBD1 (6 bases). CDR1 SEHNR and CDR2 FQNEAQ come from the germline V gene (reference sequence). This CDR3 has 13 amino acids. DNA for the CDR3: TGTGCCAGCAGCTTAGCGCCAGGGGCGCGGGCTCTCTTT. Amino acid sequence: CASSLAPGARALF. Full variable domain (remainder filled in from reference TRBV7-9 and TRBJ1-1): DTGVSQNPRHKITKRGQNVTFRCDPISEHNRLYWYRQTLGQGPEFLTYFQNEAQLEKSRLLSDRFSAERPKGSFSTLEIQRTEQGDSAMYLCASSLAPGARALFGQGTRLTVV.

Worth noting for this clonotype: A much larger clone lies a single base off, so this may be a read error. This chain joins TRBV27 and TRBJ2-7; D uncertain. The V end was cut by 11 bases, the J end by 5 bases, with 16 bases between. This CDR3 has 12 amino acids. Germline V CDR1 and CDR2: MNHEY, SMNVEV (reference sequence). The CDR3, as DNA: TGTGCCGCCGGAGTGGCTCTCCACGAGCAGTACTTC. Translation: CAAGVALHEQYF.

This clonotype was observed many times. V is TRBV4-1 and J is TRBJ2-7, with 14 bases identical to TRBD2. Germline V gene sequence: CDR1 MGHRA, CDR2 YSYEKL. The CDR3 length is 17 residues. Trimming took 3 bases from V and 3 from J; bases not matched to a gene: 7. As DNA, the CDR3 is TGCGCCAGCAGCCATGAACCGGGACTAGCGGGGGTCTACGAGCAGTACTTC. Protein: CASSHEPGLAGVYEQYF.

About this clonotype itself: A much bigger clone sits one base away, suggesting this may be a read error. The chain couples TRBV6-5 to TRBJ2-2; 14 positions agree with TRBD2. This CDR3 contains 16 residues. Per the germline V gene, CDR1 is MNHEY and CDR2 is SVGAGI. The DNA of the CDR3 is TGTGCCAGCAGTTCGGGACTAGCGGGGGCCCGCGGGGAGCCGTTTTTT. This sequence encodes CASSSGLAGARGEPFF.

For this clonotype: This may be a read error, as it is one base from a much larger clone. The CDR3 spells CASSLELLNTGELFF. The CDR3 region has the DNA TGTGCCAGCAGCTTGGAGCTCTTGAACACCGGGGAGCTGTTTTTT. V and J are TRBV5-6 and TRBJ2-2; no firm D call. The CDR3 extends over 15 amino acids. The germline V gene has CDR1 SGHDT and CDR2 YYEEEE. The V gene lost 0 bases and the J gene lost 1 base, with 7 bases spanning the gap.

The table lists this clonotype with many counts. This chain connects TRBV19 to TRBJ1-1, with unresolved D. The CDR3 is 13 amino acids. Germline CDR1 and CDR2: LNHDA and SQIVND (reference sequence). The V and J ends lost 3 bases and 3 bases respectively, with 8 bases between them. In nucleotides, the CDR3 is TGTGCCAGTAGTATCGTGACCGACACTGAAGCTTTCTTT. This sequence encodes CASSIVTDTEAFF.

This clonotype was counted only a few times. This chain joins TRBV12-3 or TRBV12-4 and TRBJ2-1; a possible D gene is TRBD2 (8 bases). V shed 7 bases and J shed 5 bases, with 24 bases lying between them. The CDR3 is 17 amino acids. As DNA, the CDR3 is TGTGCCAGCACTTGTCCCCCTCGTAGCGGGACAGACAATGAGCAGTTCTTC. It translates to CASTCPPRSGTDNEQFF.

This chain uses TRBV7-3 with TRBJ2-1, with TRBD2 matching over 7 bases. The length of the CDR3 is 15 residues. Per germline, CDR1 SGHTA and CDR2 FQGTGA. Trimming cost V 2 bases and J 7 bases; bases outside gene matches: 8. The CDR3 DNA is TGTGCCAGCAGCTTACTCGCGGGAGTACGAAATGAGCAGTTCTTC. Encoded protein: CASSLLAGVRNEQFF.

Regarding this clonotype: At one boundary the junction diverges from the germline segment, which might be a read error. The chain uses TRBV11-2 and TRBJ2-1, with a possible D match to TRBD2 (5 bases). CDR1 and CDR2 (germline): SGHAT, FQNNGV. The length of the CDR3 is 13 residues. DNA for the CDR3: TGTACCAGCAGCTTACATGAGGGTCGTCCGGAATTCTTC. It yields the protein CTSSLHEGRPEFF.

At least ten counts were recorded for this clonotype. The CDR3: CASSLVAGGSRSDTQYF. Here the CDR3 DNA reads TGTGCCAGCAGCTTAGTTGCGGGGGGGTCGCGGTCAGATACGCAGTATTTT. This chain connects TRBV7-2 to TRBJ2-3, with 9 positions matching TRBD2. V was clipped by 1 base and J by 4 bases; unmatched bases: 9. The CDR3 length is 17 residues. Germline loops: CDR1 SGHTA, CDR2 FQGNSA.

This clonotype was counted many times. The rearrangement links TRBV7-2 to TRBJ2-5; D is unclear. This CDR3 is built from 15 residues. Germline values: CDR1 SGHTA, CDR2 FQGNSA. Trimming shortened V by 1 base and J by 4 bases, and 13 bases separated the two germline ends. In nucleotides, the CDR3 is TGTGCCAGCAGCTTAGATCTCAGCTCCGGAGAGACCCAGTACTTC. The encoded protein is CASSLDLSSGETQYF.

This clonotype was observed many times. This chain connects TRBV6-2 or TRBV6-3 to TRBJ2-1, with D tentatively TRBD1 (6 bases). The CDR3 is 15 amino acids. Germline-derived CDR1 and CDR2 are MNHEY and SVGEGT. The ends were cut back, 7 bases at V and 9 bases at J, with 22 bases in the middle. As DNA, the CDR3 is TGTGCCAGCACAGCCCTCAGCGTCCCCAGGGGTGAGCAGTTCTTC. This encodes CASTALSVPRGEQFF.

This chain uses TRBV4-2 with TRBJ2-2; D is perhaps TRBD2 (5 bases). Germline V lookup: CDR1 LGHNA, CDR2 YNFKEQ. V was pared by 0 bases and J by 6 bases, with 14 bases between. CDR3 length: 16 amino acids. This CDR3 reads CASSQEGLIASGELFF. In DNA form, the CDR3 reads TGTGCCAGCAGCCAAGAGGGATTAATAGCGTCCGGGGAGCTGTTTTTT.

This clonotype was counted many times. V gene TRBV9 combines with J gene TRBJ2-2; maybe TRBD2 (6 bases). CDR1 is SGDLS and CDR2 is YYNGEE in the germline V gene. V was pared by 2 bases and J by 3 bases, with 23 bases between. This CDR3 comprises 19 residues. Written as DNA, the CDR3 is TGTGCCAGCAGCGTCAACCTCTGGGAGGAAACACTGGACACCGGGGAGCTGTTTTTT. Encoded protein: CASSVNLWEETLDTGELFF.

This clonotype was counted many times. This chain connects TRBV7-2 to TRBJ1-3; tentatively, D is TRBD1 (6 bases). Trimming shortened V by 1 base and J by 4 bases, and 11 bases separated the two germline ends. In germline, CDR1 is SGHTA, CDR2 FQGNSA. CDR3 length: 15 residues. Written as DNA, the CDR3 is TGTGCCAGCAGCTTAGATGCGGGGGCGGGAAACACCATATATTTT. This encodes CASSLDAGAGNTIYF.

This sequence joins TRBV6-2 or TRBV6-3 and TRBJ2-1; D gene ambiguous. The length of the CDR3 is 14 residues. Germline V CDR1 and CDR2: MNHEY, SVGEGT. V dropped 3 bases and J dropped 3 bases, with 9 bases sitting between them. The CDR3 DNA reads TGTGCCAGCAGTTATTCAGGAGACTACAATGAGCAGTTCTTC. Translation gives CASSYSGDYNEQFF.

This clonotype was seen at least ten times. The rearrangement joins TRBV12-3 or TRBV12-4 to TRBJ1-5; TRBD1 is a possible D gene (5 bases). The CDR3 loop spans 17 amino acids. V was clipped by 6 bases and J by 0 bases, with 18 bases between them. The CDR3: CASREGMDTYSNQPQHF. The CDR3 DNA follows: TGTGCCAGCAGGGAGGGCATGGACACCTATAGCAATCAGCCCCAGCATTTT.

Comments on this clonotype: Being one base from a much bigger clone, this may be a read error. J is TRBJ2-3 and V is TRBV6-5; 11 bases map to TRBD1. The CDR3 consists of 15 residues. The germline CDR1 and CDR2 sequences are MNHEY and SVGAGI. CDR3 region: CAGSYRDRGSDTQYF. DNA for the CDR3: TGTGCCGGCAGTTACAGGGACAGGGGGTCCGATACGCAGTATTTT.

This clonotype was seen more than once but under ten times. The V and J genes are TRBV12-3 or TRBV12-4 and TRBJ2-1; 8 nucleotides agree with TRBD2. The CDR3 length is 15 residues. The J segment lost 7 bases and the V segment lost 4 bases, leaving 9 bases of the junction unmatched. The CDR3 here is CASSSLAGPSNEQFF. CDR3 DNA sequence: TGTGCCAGCAGTTCATTAGCGGGGCCTAGTAATGAGCAGTTCTTC.

In its sample, this clonotype was seen once. This could be a read error, since a much larger clone is one nucleotide away. The V gene is TRBV28, the J gene TRBJ2-2; the D gene could be TRBD1 or TRBD2 (6 bases each). The CDR3 totals 14 residues. Germline assignment: CDR1 MDHEN and CDR2 SYDVKM. The CDR3 reads CASSLGPGEGGLFF. The CDR3 DNA is TGTGCCAGCAGTTTAGGCCCAGGCGAGGGGGGGCTGTTTTTT. Filled out from reference TRBV28 and TRBJ2-2, the complete variable domain reads DVKVTQSSRYLVKRTGEKVFLECVQDMDHENMFWYRQDPGLGLRLIYFSYDVKMKEKGDIPEGYSVSREKKERFSLILESASTNQTSMYLCASSLGPGEGGLFFGEGSRLTVL.

The chain carries TRBV6-4 and TRBJ2-2, with 10 bases that match TRBD1. Germline V CDR1 and CDR2: MRHNA, SNTAGT. The CDR3 is 17 amino acids. Trimming took 2 bases from V and 6 from J; bases not matched to a gene: 9. The CDR3: CASSDLPGTGDPGELFF. CDR3 bases: TGTGCCAGCAGTGACCTCCCCGGGACAGGGGATCCCGGGGAGCTGTTTTTT.

This clonotype appeared many times. The CDR3 sequence: CAIKLEGTGAYEQYF. The DNA for the CDR3 is TGTGCCATCAAGTTGGAGGGGACAGGGGCCTACGAGCAGTACTTC. The chain is built from TRBV10-3 and TRBJ2-7; 10 nucleotides line up with TRBD1. Trimming cost V 7 bases and J 2 bases; bases outside gene matches: 8. CDR1 is ENHRY, CDR2 SYGVKD, per germline. The CDR3 runs 15 residues.

This clonotype showed up many times. The J gene is TRBJ2-3, the V gene TRBV5-1; 10 bases align to TRBD1. V lost 1 base, J lost 3 bases, and 14 bases stayed unmatched. From germline, CDR1 is SGHRS and CDR2 YFSETQ. This CDR3 contains 19 residues. The CDR3 region has the DNA TGCGCCAGCAGCTTGCGACCAGATACAGGGACAGGGGAAACAGATACGCAGTATTTT. This sequence encodes CASSLRPDTGTGETDTQYF.

There are many counts of this clonotype. J is TRBJ2-3 and V is TRBV12-3 or TRBV12-4; 8 bases are shared with TRBD1. V lost 3 bases, J lost 4 bases, and 6 bases stayed unmatched. This CDR3 comprises 15 residues. CDR3 DNA: TGTGCCAGCAGTTTCTTCGGACAGGGCGCAGATACGCAGTATTTT. Protein: CASSFFGQGADTQYF.